This paragraph reports one T cell receptor beta chain. Some clones are missing from TCRdb's copy, which holds only in-frame ones; the method was immunoSEQ multiplex PCR. The data show tens of thousands of clones, roughly 96% seen once. The source of the sample is a study of technical replicates of blood from a handful of donors. Trimming took 0 bases from V and 3 from J, leaving 9 bases between them. The CDR3 sequence is 14 residues long. Germline CDR1 KGHSH, CDR2 LQKENI. The sequenced material came from T cells isolated from PBMCs. This chain links TRBV18 with TRBJ2-7; the D gene is possibly TRBD2 (5 bases). This receptor was identified in a human donor in good health. CDR3 region: CASSPPSGNYEQYF. Here the CDR3 DNA reads TGTGCCAGCTCACCACCCAGCGGCAACTACGAGCAGTACTTC.